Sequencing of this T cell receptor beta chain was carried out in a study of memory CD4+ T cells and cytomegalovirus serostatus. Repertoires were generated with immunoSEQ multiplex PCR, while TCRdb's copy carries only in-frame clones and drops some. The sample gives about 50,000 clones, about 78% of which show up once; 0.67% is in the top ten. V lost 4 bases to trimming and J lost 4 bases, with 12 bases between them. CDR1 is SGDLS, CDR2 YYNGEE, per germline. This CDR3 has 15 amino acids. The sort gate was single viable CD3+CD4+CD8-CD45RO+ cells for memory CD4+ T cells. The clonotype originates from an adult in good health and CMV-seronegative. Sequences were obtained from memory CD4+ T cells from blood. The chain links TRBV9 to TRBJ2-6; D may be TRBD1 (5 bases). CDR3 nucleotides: TGTGCCAGCAGCCCCCAGGGCGTCGGGGCCAACGTCCTGACTTTC. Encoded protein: CASSPQGVGANVLTF.